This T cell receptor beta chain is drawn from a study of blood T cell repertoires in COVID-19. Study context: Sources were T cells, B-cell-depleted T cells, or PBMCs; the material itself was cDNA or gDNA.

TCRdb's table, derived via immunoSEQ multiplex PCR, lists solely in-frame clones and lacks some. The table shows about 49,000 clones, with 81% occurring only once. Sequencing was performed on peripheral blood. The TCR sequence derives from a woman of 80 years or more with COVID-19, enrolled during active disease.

The CDR3 bases are TGTGCCTGGAGTGTGGCCGCACCCCTCCACTTT. This sequence encodes CAWSVAAPLHF. The gene calls are TRBV30 and TRBJ1-6; D is unresolved. Deletions cut 0 bases from V and 11 bases from J, with 5 bases between. The germline CDR1 and CDR2 sequences are GTSNPN and SVGIG (reference sequence). CDR3 length: 11 residues.